This T cell receptor (beta chain) was identified in a study of multiple sclerosis patients with progressive multifocal leukoencephalopathy. Whole-study results and caveats: No common TRBV or TRBJ usage or pairing appeared at PML.

CDR3 length: 12 amino acids. Germline CDR1 reads PRHDT; CDR2 reads FYEKMQ (reference sequence). The V and J ends lost 2 bases and 8 bases respectively, with 9 bases between them. On this clone itself: The target antigen is unknown.

The data were produced by immunoSEQ multiplex PCR, yet TCRdb's version contains in-frame clones alone and is incomplete. The sample has tens of thousands of clones, around 93% seen once. Time point here: before natalizumab initiation. The source is a man under 40 with multiple sclerosis. The source material was PBMCs. The V and J genes are TRBV13 and TRBJ1-1; D is ambiguous. The CDR3 here is CASSLRKGEAFF. Written as DNA, the CDR3 is TGTGCCAGCAGCTTAAGGAAGGGAGAAGCTTTCTTT.